This T cell receptor (beta chain) was sequenced during a study of blood T cell repertoires in COVID-19. Study as a whole: Material from acute and convalescent COVID-19 was sourced from the United States, Italy and Spain. T cells, B-cell-depleted T cells, or PBMCs supplied cDNA or gDNA.

Original processing methods: Estimation of nucleated cell counts relied on the amplification of reference gene primers. Method: immunoSEQ multiplex PCR; TCRdb's copy keeps in-frame clones and lacks some. V, J and clone size derive from that table, while D and trimming were established from the DNA sequence. Here the sample spans 65,000 or so clones, 87% being singletons. Per the germline V gene, CDR1 is SGHRS and CDR2 is YFSETQ. J lost 6 bases, V lost 7 bases, and 12 bases had no gene match. This CDR3 contains 15 residues. V and J are TRBV5-1 and TRBJ2-1, with 8 bases aligning to TRBD2. The sequenced sample was peripheral blood. This TCR was sampled from a human donor with acute or convalescent COVID-19. The donor label of this sample is uncertain. Here the CDR3 DNA reads TGCGCCAGCTCCTCCGGGACTAGGAACGTCAATGAGCAGTTCTTC. Translation gives CASSSGTRNVNEQFF. The full variable domain, its missing parts supplied by reference TRBV5-1 and TRBJ2-1, is KAGVTQTPRYLIKTRGQQVTLSCSPISGHRSVSWYQQTPGQGLQFLFEYFSETQRNKGNFPGRFSGRQFSNSRSEMNVSTLELGDSALYLCASSSGTRNVNEQFFGPGTRLTVL.